The text below deals with one TCR beta chain. Its antigen remains unknown. Other DNA sequences in the same sample also yield this CDR3. This sample is part of a study of cytomegalovirus exposure and HLA in healthy donors. Study context: Samples from HLA-typed donors yielded around 79 million unique TCRs in an early data release.

Study findings and constraints: Follow-up analysis later connected one missense variant in DCLRE1C with trimming of TCR beta V- and J-genes. TCR beta sequences reportedly predicted the HLA-A and HLA-B alleles of most subjects accurately. Analysis performed later found 15,000 or so TCR beta sequences associated with HLA alleles at 0.05 false discovery rate.

V lost 6 bases and J lost 4, with 9 bases in between. CDR3 size: 12 residues. Germline assignment: CDR1 LNHDA and CDR2 SQIVND (reference sequence). The PCR used 60 Vbeta and 13 Jbeta primers. Assay: immunoSEQ multiplex PCR; the TCRdb copy retains only in-frame clones and omits some. The table lists over 75,000 clones. Sequencing was done on a sample of PBMCs. The receptor was isolated from a girl aged 10 to 17 in good health and CMV-seropositive. The V call is TRBV19, the J call TRBJ1-1, with TRBD1 as a possible D gene (5 bases). CDR3 in DNA: TGTGCCAGTAGACTGGGGGGCACTGAAGCTTTCTTT. Protein sequence: CASRLGGTEAFF.